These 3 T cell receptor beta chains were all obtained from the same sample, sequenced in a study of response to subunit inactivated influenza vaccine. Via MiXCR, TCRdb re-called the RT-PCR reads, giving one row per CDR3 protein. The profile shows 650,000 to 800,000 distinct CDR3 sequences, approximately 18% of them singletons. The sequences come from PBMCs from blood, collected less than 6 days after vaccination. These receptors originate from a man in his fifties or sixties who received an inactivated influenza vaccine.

The CDR3 region has the DNA TGTGCCAGCAGCCAAGATCCCCAGGGATGGAATGAGCAGTTCTTC. This translates into CASSQDPQGWNEQFF. This sequence joins TRBV14 and TRBJ2-1; weak D call: TRBD1 (5 bases). V lost 0 bases to trimming and J lost 7 bases, with 13 bases between them. Germline V lookup: CDR1 SGHDN, CDR2 FVKESK. The CDR3 consists of 15 residues.

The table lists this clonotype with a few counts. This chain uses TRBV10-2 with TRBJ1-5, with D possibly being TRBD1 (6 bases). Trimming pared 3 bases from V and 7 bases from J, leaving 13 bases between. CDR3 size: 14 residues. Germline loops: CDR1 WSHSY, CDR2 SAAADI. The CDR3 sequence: CASSDYAGVQPQHF. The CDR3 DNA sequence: TGCGCCAGCAGTGACTACGCAGGGGTGCAGCCCCAGCATTTT.

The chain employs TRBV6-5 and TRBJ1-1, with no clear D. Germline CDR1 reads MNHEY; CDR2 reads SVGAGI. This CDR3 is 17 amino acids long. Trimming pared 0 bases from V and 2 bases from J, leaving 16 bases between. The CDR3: CASSYSVLAATNTEAFF. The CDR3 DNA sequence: TGTGCCAGCAGTTACTCGGTACTAGCGGCAACTAACACTGAAGCTTTCTTT.